This T cell receptor (beta chain) was observed in a study of T cells after yellow fever vaccination. Across the study: Libraries from low-cell-number fractions were prepared with the SMART-Seq v4 Ultra Low Input RNA kit. Study-wide findings and caveats: Weaker overall was a secondary response that nonetheless peaked faster, on day 5 versus 15. Among primary-vaccination clones, most reappeared after the booster, at around 97% for CD4 and 85% to 90% for CD8.

This clonotype was observed a handful of times. Its target is unknown. CDR1 is SGHAT and CDR2 is FQNNGV in the germline V gene. The V segment lost 8 bases and the J segment 7 bases; nucleotides outside the gene matches: 19. The CDR3 sequence is 18 residues long. TCR cDNA was made by 5'RACE template switching, adding a universal primer site and UMIs. TCRdb independently ran MiXCR on the 5' RACE reads; one entry per CDR3 protein. The table records a few hundred thousand distinct CDR3 sequences, 19% of them present only once. Here the sequenced sample was PBMCs, taken 15 days after the yellow fever booster vaccination. The chain has TRBV11-2 and TRBJ2-7, with 14 positions matching TRBD2. The clonotype comes from a man aged 25-45 years who received the YFV17D yellow fever vaccine. Written as DNA, the CDR3 is TGTGCCAGCGCCCTCGACATGTGGGGACTAGCGGGAGAGGGAGAGCAGTACTTC. It encodes CASALDMWGLAGEGEQYF.